The next 23 T cell receptor beta chains were all read from a single sample in a study of CDR3 diversity in severe acne. TCRdb ran MiXCR on the PCR reads and lists one entry per CDR3 protein. The sample gives about 100,000 distinct CDR3 sequences, 51% of which show up once; roughly 12% is in the top ten. Sequenced: blood. These TCRs come from a male donor with acne.

A single count supports this clonotype. The V call is TRBV7-9, the J call TRBJ2-7; D ambiguous. Trimming removed 6 bases from V and 2 bases from J, with 11 bases in between. The V gene's germline CDR1 is SEHNR and CDR2 FQNEAQ (reference sequence). This CDR3 has 13 residues. The CDR3 DNA reads as TGTGCCAGCAGGAACGGCGTACCCTACGAGCAGTACTTC. The encoded protein is CASRNGVPYEQYF.

About this clonotype: A read error may account for a junction end that differs from germline. The chain employs TRBV20-1 and TRBJ1-5; 10 bases are a match to TRBD1. The CDR3 has 15 residues. Germline V gene lookup returns CDR1 DFQATT and CDR2 SNEGSKA (reference sequence). The CDR3 spells CSAGDGTGAFEPQHF. As DNA, the CDR3 is TGCAGTGCTGGAGACGGGACAGGGGCGTTTGAGCCCCAGCATTTT.

This clonotype was seen at least ten times. The J gene is TRBJ2-1, the V gene TRBV5-1; D not certain. This CDR3 contains 15 residues. V lost 4 bases to trimming and J lost 6 bases, with 17 bases between them. Germline values: CDR1 SGHRS, CDR2 YFSETQ. CDR3 coding DNA: TGCGCCAGCAGCCCCCTCGAGAGTGCCCTCAATGAGCAGTTCTTC. Translating it yields CASSPLESALNEQFF.

The chain uses TRBV11-2 and TRBJ2-5, with D perhaps matching TRBD1 (6 bases). Germline values: CDR1 SGHAT, CDR2 FQNNGV. The V and J ends lost 5 bases and 4 bases respectively, with 14 bases between them. The CDR3 is made up of 14 amino acids. The CDR3 protein is CASSLSQGGETQYF. CDR3 nucleotide sequence: TGTGCCAGCAGCCTATCACAAGGGGGAGAGACCCAGTACTTC.

The chain employs TRBV20-1 and TRBJ2-7; the match to TRBD2 covers 11 bases. Germline V gene sequence: CDR1 DFQATT, CDR2 SNEGSKA (reference sequence). The CDR3 has 15 residues. J lost 5 bases, V lost 0 bases, and 6 bases had no gene match. Here the CDR3 reads CSARDVTSGRNEQYF. CDR3 DNA: TGCAGTGCTAGAGATGTAACTAGCGGGAGAAACGAGCAGTACTTC.

The chain joins TRBV4-3 to TRBJ2-2; TRBD1 or TRBD2 may be the D gene (6 bases each). The germline V gene encodes CDR1 LGHNA and CDR2 YSLEER. The germline V and J ends were trimmed by 1 base and 3 bases, with 12 bases remaining between them. This CDR3 contains 16 residues. CDR3 sequence (DNA): TGCGCCAGCAGCCAAGGGTCGGGGGCACACACCGGGGAGCTGTTTTTT. The encoded protein is CASSQGSGAHTGELFF.

This clonotype was counted only a few times. This chain links TRBV25-1 with TRBJ2-7; maybe TRBD2 (6 bases). The CDR3 is 12 amino acids. Between the trimmed V and J ends, which lost 4 bases and 4 bases, there was a span of 8 bases. The germline V gene encodes CDR1 MGHDK and CDR2 SYGVNS. The CDR3 DNA reads as TGTGCCAGCAGTGGCGGGGAGTACGAGCAGTACTTC. Translated, it gives CASSGGEYEQYF.

There are many counts of this clonotype. The chain is built from TRBV5-8 and TRBJ1-1; tentative D call: TRBD1 (6 bases). The germline V and J ends were trimmed by 2 bases and 11 bases, with 13 bases remaining between them. Per the germline V gene, CDR1 is SGHTS and CDR2 is YDEGEE. The length of the CDR3 is 12 residues. CDR3 amino acids: CASSFSAGEAFF. The CDR3 bases are TGTGCCAGCAGCTTTTCGGCAGGGGAGGCTTTCTTT.

This clonotype was counted a few times. The chain carries TRBV7-9 and TRBJ2-5; the D gene is possibly TRBD1 (5 bases). The CDR3 has 16 amino acids. Germline CDR1 reads SEHNR; CDR2 reads FQNEAQ (reference sequence). Trimming pared 5 bases from V and 2 bases from J, leaving 18 bases between. The CDR3 DNA is TGTGCCAGCAGCCACATGCAGGGTGGATCGCAAGAGACCCAGTACTTC. It specifies CASSHMQGGSQETQYF.

The chain carries TRBV18 and TRBJ1-2; perhaps TRBD1 as D (5 bases). Germline V gives CDR1 KGHSH, CDR2 LQKENI. V lost 5 bases, J lost 5 bases, and 21 bases lay in between. CDR3 length equals 16 residues. The CDR3 bases are TGTGCCAGCTCAATGAGCGGACGTAGGGACGCGTATGGCTACACCTTC. It specifies CASSMSGRRDAYGYTF.

V is TRBV29-1 and J is TRBJ1-1, with a possible D match to TRBD1 (6 bases). V was shortened by 3 bases and J by 3 bases, with 14 bases between the two germline ends. This CDR3 is 14 amino acids long. Germline values: CDR1 SQVTM, CDR2 ANQGSEA. The CDR3 reads CSVDKGERDTEAFF. In DNA form, the CDR3 reads TGCAGCGTTGACAAGGGGGAAAGGGACACTGAAGCTTTCTTT.

The chain is built from TRBV7-8 and TRBJ1-2, with TRBD1 identical over 7 bases. V lost 6 bases, J lost 3 bases, and 16 bases stayed unmatched. Germline assignment: CDR1 SGHVS and CDR2 FQNEAQ. The CDR3 loop spans 17 amino acids. Here the CDR3 reads CASSLTQTGRADYGYTF. The CDR3 DNA reads TGTGCCAGCAGTTTAACCCAGACAGGGAGAGCGGACTATGGCTACACCTTC.

This clonotype is labeled as medium-sized. The rearrangement joins TRBV19 to TRBJ2-5; D is ambiguous. Germline-derived CDR1 and CDR2 are LNHDA and SQIVND (reference sequence). The CDR3 extends over 13 amino acids. The ends were cut back, 1 base at V and 5 bases at J, with 8 bases in the middle. The CDR3 sequence: CASSIGQRETQYF. The CDR3 region has the DNA TGTGCCAGTAGTATAGGGCAGAGGGAGACCCAGTACTTC.

The chain is built from TRBV11-2 and TRBJ2-7, with TRBD2 as a possible D gene (6 bases). The germline V gene encodes CDR1 SGHAT and CDR2 FQNNGV. V lost 7 bases and J 7 bases, leaving 20 bases between the germline ends. This CDR3 region has 14 residues. CDR3 nucleotide sequence: TGTGCCAGCACCCTCCTCGGGCTAGCGAGTGAGCAGTACTTC. It encodes CASTLLGLASEQYF.

At least ten counts were recorded for this clonotype. V usage is TRBV7-2 and J usage is TRBJ1-1; weak D call: TRBD1 (6 bases). V shed 6 bases and J shed 4 bases, with 12 bases lying between them. The CDR3 is 13 amino acids. CDR1 and CDR2 from the germline V gene are SGHTA and FQGNSA. The CDR3 sequence is CASSRQEITEAFF. For the CDR3, the DNA is TGTGCCAGCAGTCGACAGGAGATCACTGAAGCTTTCTTT.

The table lists this clonotype with many counts. The chain couples TRBV15 to TRBJ2-1, with D possibly being TRBD2 (5 bases). The CDR3 is 13 amino acids. CDR1 and CDR2 from the germline V gene are LNHNV and YYDKDF (reference sequence). Trimming removed 3 bases from V and 6 bases from J, with 9 bases in between. CDR3 amino acids: CATSSVGINEQFF. The CDR3, as DNA: TGTGCCACCAGCAGTGTCGGGATCAATGAGCAGTTCTTC.

V and J are TRBV28 and TRBJ2-7, with D perhaps TRBD1 (6 bases). V lost 4 bases, J lost 3 bases, and 10 bases lay in between. Germline-derived CDR1 and CDR2 are MDHEN and SYDVKM. The CDR3 contains 13 residues. The CDR3 DNA follows: TGTGCCAGCAGTTCGACAGGAAACTACGAGCAGTACTTC. This sequence encodes CASSSTGNYEQYF.

V gene TRBV7-2 combines with J gene TRBJ1-2; 7 nucleotides agree with TRBD1. The CDR3 is 15 amino acids. Germline CDR1 reads SGHTA; CDR2 reads FQGNSA. The junction had 15 bases not matched to a gene; V was cut back by 6 bases and J by 8 bases. CDR3 protein: CASSYATGFNHGYTF. CDR3 in DNA: TGTGCCAGCAGTTACGCGACAGGGTTCAACCACGGCTACACCTTC.

The gene calls are TRBV29-1 and TRBJ2-2, with D perhaps matching TRBD2 (6 bases). V lost 7 bases to trimming and J lost 6 bases, with 9 bases between them. The CDR3 has 11 amino acids. Germline lookup yields CDR1 SQVTM and CDR2 ANQGSEA. This CDR3 is CSAGSAGELFF. In DNA, the CDR3 is TGCAGCGCCGGGAGTGCCGGGGAGCTGTTTTTT.

This clonotype was recorded at least ten times. The gene calls are TRBV10-3 and TRBJ2-5; 11 bases agree with TRBD2. With V trimmed by 3 bases and J by 3 bases, 3 bases remained unmatched. This CDR3 has 15 residues. Germline CDR1 and CDR2: ENHRY and SYGVKD. CDR3 nucleotides: TGTGCCATCAGTGACCGACTAGCGGGGAAAGAGACCCAGTACTTC. Its translation: CAISDRLAGKETQYF.

As to this clonotype: This may arise from a read error, as a much more abundant clone is one base away. This chain connects TRBV2 to TRBJ1-4; D is perhaps TRBD1 (6 bases). Deletions cut 6 bases from V and 12 bases from J, with 17 bases between. Germline CDR1 reads SNHLY; CDR2 reads FYNNEI. The CDR3 is 13 amino acids. The CDR3 protein is CASSGQPGEELFF. The CDR3 DNA sequence: TGTGCCAGCAGCGGACAGCCTGGGGAAGAACTGTTTTTT.

This rearrangement joins TRBV5-5 to TRBJ1-1; tentatively, D is TRBD1 (5 bases). V lost 4 bases and J lost 1, with 17 bases in between. The CDR3 is made up of 16 amino acids. Germline CDR1 reads SGHKS; CDR2 reads YYEKEE (reference sequence). Here the CDR3 reads CASSETSGTGNTEAFF. CDR3 nucleotide sequence: TGTGCCAGCAGCGAGACTAGCGGGACCGGGAACACTGAAGCTTTCTTT.

This clonotype was picked up one time. At one end, the junction sequence differs from germline, possibly due to a read error. The chain recombines TRBV7-3 with TRBJ2-1; maybe TRBD2 (5 bases). In germline, CDR1 is SGHTA, CDR2 FQGTGA. The CDR3 is 11 amino acids. In nucleotides, the CDR3 is TGTGCCAGCAGCCCACACCTCGCGGAGGTCTTC. It encodes CASSPHLAEVF.